The entry that follows covers one T cell receptor (beta chain) sequence. CDR1 is MNHEY, CDR2 SMNVEV, per germline (reference sequence). The CDR3 contains 14 residues. V lost 5 bases, J lost 4 bases, and 6 bases stayed unmatched. As handled by the study authors: Estimates of nucleated cell counts were drawn from the amplification of reference gene primers. Libraries were prepared by immunoSEQ multiplex PCR; TCRdb keeps only in-frame clonotypes and omits some of them. V, J and clone size are taken as reported in that table, and D and trimming were inferred from the DNA itself. The sample carries 65,000 or so clones, about nine tenths recorded once. This entry belongs to a study of blood T cell repertoires in COVID-19. Study summary: COVID-19 samples collected from the United States, Italy and Spain covered acute and convalescent phases.

Sequencing was done on a sample of peripheral blood. The TCR sequence derives from a human donor with acute or convalescent COVID-19. The donor label of this sample is uncertain. This chain links TRBV27 with TRBJ1-2; 8 bases agree with TRBD1. The CDR3 is CASSRDRLGYGYTF. Here the CDR3 DNA reads TGTGCCAGCAGTCGGGACAGGTTAGGCTATGGCTACACCTTC.